The rows below give T cell receptor beta chains drawn from one sample of a study of blood T cells in healthy people across ages. TCRdb recomputed calls from the 5' RACE reads with MiXCR, one row per CDR3 protein. The data contain more than 650,000 distinct CDR3 sequences, about 53% of them singletons. The source material was blood. These receptors were taken from a man at least 80 years old in good health. Both conserved end residues are part of each CDR3. D genes are given only for firm matches. Some rows have no size entry. The others give once, few or many, or a class for an expanded clone.

cdr3_aa cdr3_nt clone_size j_call d_call v_call
CASSVDREKGDQETQYF TGCGCCAGCAGCGTAGACAGGGAAAAGGGGGACCAAGAGACCCAGTACTTC - TRBJ2-5 TRBD1 TRBV5-1
CASSQTQENYGYTF TGTGCCAGCTCACAAACACAGGAGAACTATGGCTACACCTTC - TRBJ1-2 - TRBV18
CASSELGGGLATGRNEQFF TGTGCCAGCAGTGAATTAGGAGGGGGTCTGGCGACGGGAAGAAATGAGCAGTTCTTC - TRBJ2-1 - TRBV25-1
CASSSRLAGARNEQYF TGTGCCAGCAGCTCCCGACTAGCGGGAGCCCGCAATGAGCAGTACTTC - TRBJ2-4 TRBD2 TRBV11-2
CAGSSISKRQGLNRYAYF TGTGCCGGCAGCTCCATTTCGAAGAGGCAGGGCCTTAACAGATACGCGTATTTT - TRBJ2-3 - TRBV11-2
CASSSSSGRESRNEQFF TGTGCCAGCAGCTCCTCCTCGGGGCGGGAGTCGAGGAATGAGCAGTTCTTC - TRBJ2-1 TRBD2 TRBV7-6
CASSPGGFSGRHQETQYF TGCGCCAGCAGCCCAGGGGGGTTCAGCGGGAGACACCAAGAGACCCAGTACTTC - TRBJ2-5 - TRBV5-1
CASIPASGSYNEQYF TGCGCCAGCATCCCCGCTAGCGGTAGCTACAATGAGCAGTACTTC - TRBJ2-7 TRBD2 TRBV5-1
CATSVGANTEAFF TGTGCCACCAGTGTTGGGGCAAACACTGAAGCTTTCTTT - TRBJ1-1 - TRBV24-1
CASSFRQQETQFF TGCGCCAGCAGCTTTCGACAGCAAGAGACCCAGTTCTTC - TRBJ2-1 - TRBV5-1
CASRRTSGNTYNEQFF TGTGCCAGCAGGAGAACTAGCGGGAATACCTACAATGAGCAGTTCTTC - TRBJ2-1 TRBD2 TRBV7-9
CASSEPTSGIAKNIQYF TGCGCCAGCAGCGAACCGACTAGCGGCATAGCCAAAAACATTCAGTACTTC - TRBJ2-4 TRBD2 TRBV5-1
CSVAKGASEYNEQFF TGCAGCGTAGCCAAGGGGGCTTCGGAGTACAATGAGCAGTTCTTC - TRBJ2-1 TRBD1 TRBV29-1
CSVGGLAAFSEQFF TGCAGCGTGGGAGGACTAGCGGCATTTAGTGAGCAGTTCTTC - TRBJ2-1 TRBD2 TRBV29-1
CASSTSGSPQETQYF TGTGCCAGCAGCACTAGCGGGAGTCCCCAAGAGACCCAGTACTTC - TRBJ2-5 TRBD2 TRBV2
CASSYRGRASSGANVLTF TGTGCCAGCAGTTACCGTGGCAGGGCAAGCTCTGGGGCCAACGTCCTGACTTTC - TRBJ2-6 - TRBV6-5
CASSLGQLLNYGYTF TGCGCCAGCAGCTTGGGGCAGCTCCTCAACTATGGCTACACCTTC - TRBJ1-2 - TRBV5-1
CSASRDSGGEQFF TGCAGTGCTAGTCGGGATAGCGGGGGAGAGCAGTTCTTC - TRBJ2-1 TRBD2 TRBV20-1
CASSLGALNEKLFF TGCGCCAGCAGCTTGGGAGCGCTTAATGAAAAACTGTTTTTT - TRBJ1-4 - TRBV5-1
CSARDRGGEQFF TGCAGTGCTAGAGACAGGGGGGGTGAGCAGTTCTTC few TRBJ2-1 - TRBV20-1
CASSLSLNTEAFF TGTGCCAGCAGCTTATCTCTGAACACTGAAGCTTTCTTT - TRBJ1-1 - TRBV11-1
CASSFPGLAEETQYF TGTGCCAGCAGTTTCCCCGGACTAGCGGAAGAGACCCAGTACTTC - TRBJ2-5 TRBD2 TRBV28
CSASGGLAGSHEQYF TGCAGTGCTAGCGGGGGACTAGCGGGCTCCCACGAGCAGTACTTC few TRBJ2-7 TRBD2 TRBV20-1
CASSPTGTTSTDTQYF TGTGCCAGCAGCCCTACCGGGACAACTAGCACAGATACGCAGTATTTT - TRBJ2-3 - TRBV4-2
CASSYDHEQFF TGTGCCAGCAGTTACGATCATGAGCAGTTCTTC - TRBJ2-1 - TRBV6-6
CASSDRAYGYTF TGTGCCAGCAGTGACAGAGCCTATGGCTACACCTTC - TRBJ1-2 - TRBV2
CASSLDRGPRGEAFF TGTGCCAGCAGCTTAGATCGGGGACCTCGAGGTGAAGCTTTCTTT - TRBJ1-1 - TRBV7-6
CATSTPLGSEQYF TGTGCCACCAGCACGCCCTTAGGGAGCGAGCAGTACTTC - TRBJ2-7 - TRBV15
CSVGRERYAYF TGCAGCGTTGGAAGGGAAAGATACGCGTATTTT - TRBJ2-3 - TRBV29-1
CASSASAGIAKNIQYF TGTGCCAGCAGTGCATCCGCGGGGATAGCCAAAAACATTCAGTACTTC - TRBJ2-4 - TRBV16
CSAGRPDTDTQYF TGCAGTGCTGGTCGACCCGACACAGATACGCAGTATTTT - TRBJ2-3 - TRBV20-1
CASREGTSGVNEQFF TGTGCCAGCAGGGAAGGGACTAGCGGGGTCAATGAGCAGTTCTTC - TRBJ2-1 TRBD2 TRBV7-9
CASSENLDSYGYTF TGTGCCAGCAGTGAAAACTTGGACTCCTATGGCTACACCTTC - TRBJ1-2 - TRBV6-1
CASSYPSGTGNEQYF TGTGCCAGCAGTTACCCATCCGGGACAGGGAACGAGCAGTACTTC - TRBJ2-7 TRBD1 TRBV6-6
CSARPGRVSRYAYF TGCAGTGCTAGACCGGGGCGGGTTAGCCGATACGCGTATTTT - TRBJ2-3 - TRBV20-1
CASSPGGYGQYF TGTGCCAGCAGCCCCGGCGGGTACGGGCAGTACTTC - TRBJ2-5 - TRBV28
CASSDTGQIGNQPQHF TGTGCCAGCAGTGACACGGGACAAATTGGTAATCAGCCCCAGCATTTT - TRBJ1-5 - TRBV6-6
CASSQRTSGWNEQFF TGTGCCAGCAGCCAGAGGACTAGCGGATGGAATGAGCAGTTCTTC - TRBJ2-1 TRBD2 TRBV7-2
CASSAGLSHRYAYF TGCGCCAGCAGCGCGGGACTCTCACACAGATACGCGTATTTT - TRBJ2-3 - TRBV5-1
CASSQREGLDIQYF TGTGCCAGCAGCCAGCGGGAGGGCCTTGACATTCAGTACTTC - TRBJ2-4 TRBD2 TRBV6-1
CASSQLGGEQFF TGTGCCAGCAGCCAACTCGGGGGAGAACAGTTCTTC many TRBJ2-1 - TRBV3-1
CASSLKGPTDEQYF TGCGCCAGCAGCTTGAAGGGTCCCACCGACGAGCAGTACTTC - TRBJ2-7 - TRBV5-1
CASSLTASGISGANVLTF TGTGCCAGCAGCTTAACAGCTAGCGGGATCTCTGGGGCCAACGTCCTGACTTTC few TRBJ2-6 TRBD2 TRBV7-3
CASSQDFRQGANEKLFF TGTGCCAGCAGCCAAGATTTTCGCCAGGGGGCCAATGAAAAACTGTTTTTT - TRBJ1-4 TRBD1 TRBV3-1
CASSQTSGRTYEQYF TGTGCCAGCAGTCAGACTAGCGGGAGAACCTACGAGCAGTACTTC - TRBJ2-7 TRBD2 TRBV6-1
CASSPGDTTLNYGYTF TGTGCCAGCAGTCCAGGGGACACAACCCTGAACTATGGCTACACCTTC - TRBJ1-2 - TRBV28
CASRAGVPYEQYF TGTGCCAGCAGAGCAGGGGTCCCATACGAGCAGTACTTC - TRBJ2-7 - TRBV2
CASSEGTDQPQHF TGTGCCAGCTCCGAGGGGACGGATCAGCCCCAGCATTTT few TRBJ1-5 - TRBV18
CSARFTGGGEKLFF TGCAGTGCTAGATTTACAGGGGGTGGTGAAAAACTGTTTTTT - TRBJ1-4 TRBD1 TRBV20-1
CASSDSGRGNYGYTF TGTGCCAGCAGTGACTCGGGCAGGGGTAACTATGGCTACACCTTC few TRBJ1-2 - TRBV6-4
CASTTRMGSSSYEQYF TGTGCCAGCACCACACGCATGGGATCGAGCTCCTACGAGCAGTACTTC - TRBJ2-7 - TRBV6-6
CASSPTEASSYEQYF TGTGCCAGCAGCCCCACGGAGGCGAGCTCCTACGAGCAGTACTTC few TRBJ2-7 - TRBV4-2
CASSLQGGMNTEAFF TGTGCCAGCAGCTTACAGGGGGGAATGAACACTGAAGCTTTCTTT - TRBJ1-1 TRBD1 TRBV5-5
CSAQVAGAAYNSPLHF TGCAGTGCCCAGGTGGCAGGGGCCGCCTATAATTCACCCCTCCACTTT - TRBJ1-6 - TRBV20-1
CASRKDRVVRYAYF TGCGCCAGCAGAAAGGACAGGGTGGTCAGATACGCGTATTTT once TRBJ2-3 TRBD1 TRBV5-1
CASSIRGTGYTF TGTGCCAGCAGTATTAGGGGAACTGGCTACACCTTC - TRBJ1-2 - TRBV2
CASSYRLAGRGSYNEQFF TGTGCCAGCAGTTACCGACTAGCGGGAAGGGGTTCCTACAATGAGCAGTTCTTC - TRBJ2-1 TRBD2 TRBV28